These 19 T cell receptor beta chains were all obtained from the same sample, sequenced in a study of OX40 agonist ivuxolimab in advanced cancers. Profiled with immunoSEQ multiplex PCR; TCRdb holds only in-frame clones, not every one. The repertoire has some 80,000 clones, 85% to 90% of them found once; the top ten carry around 0.54%. The sequencing used CD4+ or CD8+ T cells sorted from blood, collected in a trial of the OX40 agonist ivuxolimab. Source of these receptors: an adult with an advanced solid tumor such as melanoma, head and neck, liver or kidney cancer.

Only one count was recorded for this clone. The rearrangement uses TRBV18 and TRBJ2-2, with 11 bases fitting TRBD1. Germline lookup yields CDR1 KGHSH and CDR2 LQKENI. The CDR3 length is 16 residues. The junction had 5 bases not matched to a gene; V was cut back by 2 bases and J by 6 bases. The DNA for the CDR3 is TGTGCCAGCTCACCAAGGGGACAGGGGGTCGCCGGGGAGCTGTTTTTT. This codes for CASSPRGQGVAGELFF.

The rearrangement uses TRBV30 and TRBJ1-1, with D unresolved. Per the germline V gene, CDR1 is GTSNPN and CDR2 is SVGIG (reference sequence). CDR3 size: 11 residues. V was pared by 5 bases and J by 5 bases, with 9 bases between. For the CDR3, the DNA is TGTGCCTGGTCGGAGTTAACTGAAGCTTTCTTT. Translating gives CAWSELTEAFF.

This clone turned up a few times. The V gene is TRBV10-3, the J gene TRBJ1-1; D is possibly TRBD1 (5 bases). Trimming removed 0 bases at V and 11 bases at J, with 22 bases between. The CDR3 length is 16 residues. CDR1 and CDR2 from the germline V gene are ENHRY and SYGVKD. CDR3 loop: CAISESTWGDGRWAFF. Here the CDR3 DNA reads TGTGCCATCAGTGAGTCGACTTGGGGGGACGGCAGGTGGGCTTTCTTT.

In this sample, this clone turned up once. The chain links TRBV7-2 to TRBJ2-5; 7 bases agree with TRBD2. Looked up from germline, CDR1 is SGHTA and CDR2 is FQGNSA. The CDR3 totals 15 residues. V was pared by 5 bases and J by 3 bases, with 9 bases of the junction left unmatched. This CDR3 is CASSPSGTTKETQYF. In DNA form, the CDR3 reads TGTGCCAGCAGCCCCTCCGGGACTACCAAAGAGACCCAGTACTTC.

This clone has a handful of counts. This chain uses TRBV5-1 with TRBJ1-1; TRBD1 matches at 8 bases. J gave up 2 bases and V 4 bases, and 7 bases lay outside the gene matches. Germline V CDR1 and CDR2: SGHRS, YFSETQ. The CDR3 runs to 15 residues. CDR3 sequence: CASSGRQGTNTEAFF. The CDR3 DNA follows: TGCGCCAGCAGCGGACGACAGGGGACTAACACTGAAGCTTTCTTT.

The chain employs TRBV6-1 and TRBJ2-7, with D possibly being TRBD2 (6 bases). Germline V gene sequence: CDR1 MNHNS, CDR2 SASEGT. V lost 7 bases and J lost 1, with 14 bases in between. There are 14 residues in the CDR3. CDR3 residues: CASIGGSLSYEQYF. CDR3 nucleotide sequence: TGTGCCAGCATTGGGGGGTCCCTATCCTACGAGCAGTACTTC.

This clone was observed a handful of times. The rearrangement links TRBV12-5 to TRBJ2-1; 8 bases map to TRBD2. Per the germline V gene, CDR1 is LGHNT and CDR2 is FRNRAP. With 9 bases clipped from V and 5 bases from J, the junction kept 9 bases outside the gene matches. This CDR3 is 14 amino acids long. The CDR3 protein is CASSWREVDNEQFF. In DNA, the CDR3 is TGTGCTAGCTCGTGGCGGGAGGTCGACAATGAGCAGTTCTTC.

This chain joins TRBV13 and TRBJ1-5; weak D call: TRBD1 (6 bases). This CDR3 has 12 amino acids. V was trimmed by 6 bases and J by 8 bases, leaving 11 bases between them. Germline CDR1 reads PRHDT; CDR2 reads FYEKMQ (reference sequence). The CDR3 coding sequence is TGTGCCAGCAGTTTTAGGGACAAGCCCCAGCATTTT. Translation: CASSFRDKPQHF.

The chain combines TRBV5-5 with TRBJ1-4; 10 nucleotides match TRBD1. V gave up 3 bases and J gave up 7 bases; unmatched junction bases: 6. This CDR3 comprises 15 residues. The germline gives CDR1 SGHKS, CDR2 YYEKEE (reference sequence). The CDR3 DNA is TGTGCCAGCAGCTCCGGGACAGGGGAGGGTGAAAAACTGTTTTTT. Protein product: CASSSGTGEGEKLFF.

The chain couples TRBV6-1 to TRBJ2-3; D gene ambiguous. The CDR3 consists of 13 residues. CDR1 MNHNS and CDR2 SASEGT come from the germline V gene. Trimming cost V 3 bases and J 5 bases, with 9 bases left between them. CDR3 in amino acids: CASSDRWEDTQYF. The CDR3 coding sequence is TGTGCCAGCAGTGATAGGTGGGAAGATACGCAGTATTTT.

In regard to this clone: The same CDR3 can be traced to other DNA sequences in this sample. The chain combines TRBV6-5 with TRBJ1-3; D gene ambiguous. The germline V gene has CDR1 MNHEY and CDR2 SVGAGI. V lost 0 bases and J 3 bases, leaving 3 bases between the germline ends. This CDR3 region has 13 residues. The CDR3 region is CASSYSSGNTIYF. CDR3 in DNA: TGTGCCAGCAGTTACTCGAGTGGAAACACCATATATTTT.

The chain links TRBV13 to TRBJ2-7, with TRBD1 matching over 8 bases. The V segment lost 5 bases and the J segment 6 bases; nucleotides outside the gene matches: 3. This CDR3 contains 12 residues. CDR1 is PRHDT and CDR2 is FYEKMQ in the germline V gene (reference sequence). The CDR3 bases are TGTGCCAGCAGCCTTGACAGGGGCGAGCAGTACTTC. This translates into CASSLDRGEQYF.

This CDR3 reads CASSRDSNQPQHF. CDR3 bases: TGTGCCAGCTCACGGGATAGCAATCAGCCCCAGCATTTT. The chain employs TRBV18 and TRBJ1-5; D not resolved. V shed 4 bases and J shed 0 bases, with 4 bases lying between them. CDR3 length: 13 residues. Per germline, CDR1 KGHSH and CDR2 LQKENI.

The chain recombines TRBV5-5 with TRBJ1-1; 7 bases align to TRBD1. Germline CDR1 SGHKS, CDR2 YYEKEE (reference sequence). The CDR3 is 16 amino acids. V gave up 4 bases and J gave up 1 base; unmatched junction bases: 10. CDR3 DNA sequence: TGTGCCAGCAGCGAAGGGACAGCTGTAAGGAACACTGAAGCTTTCTTT. Protein product: CASSEGTAVRNTEAFF.

This rearrangement joins TRBV5-8 to TRBJ1-3; D uncertain. Germline assignment: CDR1 SGHTS and CDR2 YDEGEE. V was pared by 4 bases and J by 1 base, with 6 bases between. The CDR3 extends over 13 amino acids. CDR3 DNA: TGTGCCAGCAGCCGGGGTTCTGGAAACACCATATATTTT. Translating it yields CASSRGSGNTIYF.

The chain recombines TRBV5-1 with TRBJ2-3; tentatively, D is TRBD1 (6 bases). Germline V lookup: CDR1 SGHRS, CDR2 YFSETQ. Trimming took off 0 bases at V and 2 bases at J, with 13 bases between the two ends. CDR3 length: 16 residues. The CDR3 DNA reads as TGCGCCAGCAGCTTGGGAGGCGACAGGTACACAGATACGCAGTATTTT. This codes for CASSLGGDRYTDTQYF.

The chain carries TRBV7-2 and TRBJ2-5; D possibly corresponds to TRBD2 (5 bases). CDR1 and CDR2 from the germline V gene are SGHTA and FQGNSA. This CDR3 comprises 14 residues. V was trimmed by 1 base and J by 5 bases, leaving 11 bases between them. CDR3 nucleotide sequence: TGTGCCAGCAGCTTAGTTCGGGGTGAGGAGACCCAGTACTTC. Protein sequence: CASSLVRGEETQYF.

This clone was observed once. This CDR3 reads CASTDWMGAINEQYF. As DNA, the CDR3 is TGTGCCAGCACCGATTGGATGGGGGCAATCAACGAGCAGTACTTC. The chain recombines TRBV5-8 with TRBJ2-7, with a tentative D call TRBD1 (6 bases). The V gene lost 6 bases and the J gene lost 5 bases, with 21 bases spanning the gap. The CDR3 spans 15 residues. CDR1 and CDR2 from the germline V gene are SGHTS and YDEGEE.

The V call is TRBV28, the J call TRBJ2-5; D assignment may be TRBD1 or TRBD2 (6 bases each). Between the trimmed V and J ends, which lost 3 bases and 1 base, there was a span of 21 bases. The CDR3 has 18 amino acids. Germline-derived CDR1 and CDR2 are MDHEN and SYDVKM. The CDR3 loop reads CASSFSTGWRGSQETQYF. In DNA, the CDR3 is TGTGCCAGCAGTTTCTCAACGGGGTGGAGGGGGAGCCAAGAGACCCAGTACTTC.